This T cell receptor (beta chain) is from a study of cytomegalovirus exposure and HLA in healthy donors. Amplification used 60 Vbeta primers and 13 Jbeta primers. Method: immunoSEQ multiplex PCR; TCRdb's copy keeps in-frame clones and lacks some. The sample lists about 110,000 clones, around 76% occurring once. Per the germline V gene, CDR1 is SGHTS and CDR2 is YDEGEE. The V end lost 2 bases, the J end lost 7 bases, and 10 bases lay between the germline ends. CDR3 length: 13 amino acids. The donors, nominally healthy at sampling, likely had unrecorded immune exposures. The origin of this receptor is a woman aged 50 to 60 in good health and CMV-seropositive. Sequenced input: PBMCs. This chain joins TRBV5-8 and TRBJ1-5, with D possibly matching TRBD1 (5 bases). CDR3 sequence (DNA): TGTGCCAGCAGCTTAGGGGCGCGACAGCCCCAGCATTTT. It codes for CASSLGARQPQHF.